The sequence of this T cell receptor beta chain was determined in a study of blood T cells in healthy people across ages (dated by TCRdb to between 2014 and 2017). The study in broad terms: In model experiments, roughly one uniquely barcoded TCR beta cDNA molecule per two T cells was captured by template switching. The donors were split into four age groups: young (average around 15 years), middle-aged (roughly 39), aged (approximately 59) and long-lived (roughly 80). To track age-related changes in TCR beta repertoire diversity, the study relied on deep sequencing normalized with unique cDNA molecular identifiers. For two donors (one aged 18 to 30 and one aged 80 or older), the study analyzed two additional independent replicas of 1 million unique cDNA reads from the same blood draw. Overall study results and their limits: Conclusive comparison of naive and antigen-experienced compartments was prevented by the profiling of bulk unsorted PBMCs. Compared with the aged group, more naive CD4+ T cells, fewer expanded clones and increased TCR diversity were shown by the long-lived group, suggesting age selection. Observed TCR beta diversity per million T cells fell roughly linearly with age, and a significant reduction was already apparent by age roughly 40. Estimates of total diversity based on one million sequenced T cells were considered lower bounds and underestimates. Donor CMV infection status was unknown, potentially confounding age-related changes in expanded clonotypes. Observed TCR beta diversity correlated strongly with the percentage of naive T cells measured by flow cytometry.

In the germline V gene, CDR1 corresponds to KGHSH and CDR2 to LQKENI. The CDR3 sequence holds 14 residues, the cysteine and phenylalanine included. Of all the DNA, just the CDR3 is kept, 42 bases in frame from base 1. Systemically healthy Caucasian individuals from Russia, 35 to 50 in total and aged roughly 6 to 100 years, were included as donors. Around 9.9 milliliters of peripheral blood were collected from each donor into EDTA-treated Vacutainer tubes. Ficoll-Paque density-gradient centrifugation was used to isolate PBMCs, with at least 7 million per sample. Total RNA was extracted from PBMCs with Trizol reagent, with at least 6 micrograms obtained per sample. The percentages of naive CD45RAhigh/CD27high T cells were determined by flow cytometry on a PBMC aliquot from every donor. The library was prepared using 5' RACE. TCRdb names Illumina HiSeq 2500 as the instrument used. A second PCR of roughly 7 to 11 cycles was performed with a sample-barcoded 5' primer and a J-beta primer mix. A unique molecular identifier was introduced onto each TCR beta cDNA molecule by a template-switch 5' adaptor carrying 12 random nucleotides. At least 2.5 million CDR3-containing paired-end reads were obtained from each sample. First-strand cDNA synthesis was performed from all RNA using the Mint cDNA synthesis kit, with priming by a TRBC-specific oligonucleotide. Following uracil-DNA glycosylase treatment, all cDNA underwent a first 18-cycle PCR with the universal primers M1SS and BC2_uni_R. Per the authors' processing: For normalization, 1 million high-quality reads, each with a distinct molecular identifier, were randomly selected from each sample. Reads sharing molecular identifiers were discarded rather than binned into consensus sequences. MiTCR, with a Q25 quality threshold and the strictest error-elimination algorithm, was used for CDR3 identification, clonotype clustering and error correction. A nonparametric unseen species model with Euler transformation was used to estimate lower-bound total TCR beta diversity. In TCRdb, the public reads were trimmed at Q25 with fastp and aligned with MiXCR, with productive beta chains retained. Rows are combined by CDR3 protein, so each entry shows the most common genes and DNA. TCRdb's processing, not the authors', yielded these V and J calls. This sample has hundreds of thousands of distinct CDR3 sequences in its table, and about 27% of those were observed once. About 3.9% of the sample goes to the ten largest clones.

As to this clonotype: Its antigen is currently not known. Base-call qualities are not available, and no considerably larger clone is one nucleotide away.

This same sample was also part of a study on T cells of mothers and their children. That second publication adds: Donors were nine systemically healthy Caucasian individuals: three mothers and their six children. cDNA synthesis consumed the entire amount of extracted RNA, loaded at around 1.5 ug RNA in each 15 ul reaction. In the second PCR, the M1S primer introduced both the sample barcodes and 2-4 random nucleotides. Each mother yielded over 8.5 million TCR beta CDR3 reads and each child 2.5 million to 3.5 million reads. In both related and unrelated pairs, thymic selection shapes the output of TCR recombination in a similar way, with inherited differences having only a minor effect. Normalized repertoire overlap was always found to be slightly, but never significantly, higher in related mother-child pairs than in unrelated mother-child pairs. With a sensitivity of about 100 clones per million clonotypes, no persistent microchimeric T cell clones were detected. To look for features that set related mother-child pairs apart from unrelated individuals, the researchers ran deep NGS to compare the TCR beta repertoires of mothers and children. The mean age was approximately 41 +/- 4 years for the mothers and around 10 +/- 4 years for the children. Libraries were sequenced on Illumina HiSeq 2000 with 100+100 nt paired-end reads after adapter ligation with NEBNext reagents. To prevent cross-contamination, the mother and child libraries were prepared a month apart and were sequenced in separate runs. Between roughly 450,000 and 2,200,000 distinct TCR beta clonotypes were identified per donor. Naive TCR beta clonotypes were estimated from low-frequency clonotypes matched to each donor's FACS-determined naive share, without sorting.

The specimen sequenced was blood. This chain is built from TRBV18 and TRBJ2-5, with a tentative D call of TRBD1 or TRBD2, each matching 5 bases. The assigned J gene may be wrong: the sequence end matches TRBJ2-7 better. This receptor was identified in a boy aged 2-15 years in good health. The nucleotide sequence is TGTGCCAGCTCACCCGCCGGGGCTCTCTACGAGCAGTACTTC. Its amino acids are CASSPAGALYEQYF.